These 19 T cell receptor beta chains share one sample of origin, sequenced in a study of CD8 T cells in ankylosing spondylitis. TCRdb re-analysed the 5' RACE reads in MiXCR, keeping a single row per CDR3 protein. Seen here are roughly 170,000 distinct CDR3 sequences, roughly 10% observed once, and the top ten hold more than 13%. Sequenced sample: blood, either unsorted or a sorted T cell fraction (not recorded which). The receptors originated from a female donor with ankylosing spondylitis or in good health (not recorded which).

Many counts were recorded for this clonotype. This chain connects TRBV5-1 to TRBJ1-1; 7 positions agree with TRBD1. After removal of 0 bases from V and 5 bases from J, the junction contained 7 bases not matched to a gene. Germline V CDR1 and CDR2: SGHRS, YFSETQ. The CDR3 totals 15 residues. CDR3 DNA: TGCGCCAGCAGCTTGGGTGACAGGGAGGATACTGAAGCTTTCTTT. Amino acids: CASSLGDREDTEAFF.

This rearrangement joins TRBV15 to TRBJ2-5, with 9 bases aligning to TRBD2. The J segment lost 3 bases and the V segment lost 1 base, leaving 12 bases of the junction unmatched. The CDR3 loop spans 18 amino acids. Germline V gene sequence: CDR1 LNHNV, CDR2 YYDKDF (reference sequence). CDR3 region: CATSRGPLAGSPEETQYF. The CDR3 DNA reads TGTGCCACCAGCAGAGGTCCGCTAGCGGGATCGCCGGAAGAGACCCAGTACTTC.

The chain links TRBV5-1 to TRBJ2-3; D is perhaps TRBD1 (6 bases). The CDR3 is made up of 17 amino acids. Between the trimmed V and J ends, which lost 0 bases and 0 bases, there was a span of 14 bases. From germline, CDR1 is SGHRS and CDR2 YFSETQ. The CDR3 nucleotides read TGCGCCAGCAGCTTGGTTTCCGGGACACAAAGCACAGATACGCAGTATTTT. Translated, it gives CASSLVSGTQSTDTQYF.

CDR3 DNA: TGTGCCAGCAGCCCGTACTTATCCGCCTATGGCTACACCTTC. Amino acid sequence: CASSPYLSAYGYTF. This rearrangement joins TRBV5-5 to TRBJ1-2; D ambiguous. CDR1 and CDR2 from the germline V gene are SGHKS and YYEKEE (reference sequence). The CDR3 runs to 14 residues. V was cut by 4 bases and J by 4 bases, with 14 bases left in between.

This clonotype was counted only a few times. The genes are TRBV5-5 and TRBJ2-7; TRBD2 is a possible D gene (6 bases). Trimming took off 0 bases at V and 6 bases at J, with 7 bases between the two ends. The CDR3 is made up of 12 amino acids. Germline CDR1 and CDR2: SGHKS and YYEKEE (reference sequence). The CDR3: CASSLVAAEQYF. The CDR3 DNA sequence: TGTGCCAGCAGCTTGGTAGCGGCCGAGCAGTACTTC.

This clonotype was observed many times. The chain couples TRBV10-3 to TRBJ2-1; the D gene is possibly TRBD2 (5 bases). The V end was cut by 3 bases, the J end by 6 bases, with 15 bases between. CDR1 ENHRY and CDR2 SYGVKD come from the germline V gene. The CDR3 length is 15 residues. CDR3 amino acids: CAISDALSGSNEQFF. The CDR3 nucleotides are TGTGCCATCAGTGACGCGTTAAGCGGAAGCAATGAGCAGTTCTTC.

J is TRBJ2-7 and V is TRBV4-3; perhaps D is TRBD1 or TRBD2 (5 bases each). Germline V gene sequence: CDR1 LGHNA, CDR2 YSLEER. The CDR3 spans 16 residues. The V end lost 4 bases, the J end lost 0 bases, and 16 bases lay between the germline ends. The DNA of the CDR3 is TGCGCCAGCAGCCCCGCACTGGGACCGCCCTCCTACGAGCAGTACTTC. Amino acid sequence: CASSPALGPPSYEQYF.

This clonotype has at least ten counts. Written as DNA, the CDR3 is TGCGCCAGCAGCCAGGAGGGGGGACCAGGGCTCGATGAGCAGTTCTTC. This encodes CASSQEGGPGLDEQFF. The chain recombines TRBV4-3 with TRBJ2-1, with D perhaps assigned TRBD1 or TRBD2 (6 bases each). The CDR3 covers 16 residues. V lost 3 bases, J lost 8 bases, and 20 bases lay in between. CDR1 and CDR2 from the germline V gene are LGHNA and YSLEER.

A few counts support this clonotype. CDR3 sequence reads: CASSYSPGLAGGDRYEQFF. DNA for the CDR3: TGTGCCAGCAGTTACTCTCCGGGGCTAGCGGGAGGAGATAGATATGAGCAGTTCTTC. J is TRBJ2-1 and V is TRBV6-5; TRBD2 matches 11 bases. The CDR3 is 19 amino acids. The germline gives CDR1 MNHEY, CDR2 SVGAGI. V lost 0 bases to trimming and J lost 8 bases; unmatched junction nucleotides: 15.

This clonotype was seen a few times. This rearrangement joins TRBV5-4 to TRBJ2-2; possibly TRBD1 for D (6 bases). The germline V gene encodes CDR1 SGHNT and CDR2 YYREEE (reference sequence). The V gene lost 1 base and the J gene lost 6 bases, with 16 bases spanning the gap. This CDR3 has 16 amino acids. The CDR3 sequence: CASSLLGSGTSGELFF. DNA of the CDR3: TGTGCCAGCAGCTTGTTGGGGTCAGGGACATCCGGGGAGCTGTTTTTT.

This clonotype was recorded a few times. The chain employs TRBV7-8 and TRBJ1-1; D unclear. Trimming cost V 8 bases and J 6 bases, with 19 bases left between them. The CDR3 extends over 14 amino acids. Germline V lookup: CDR1 SGHVS, CDR2 FQNEAQ. For the CDR3, the DNA is TGTGCCAGCGCGGACCTGGGATGGGAGGCTGAAGCTTTCTTT. This sequence encodes CASADLGWEAEAFF.

There are many counts of this clonotype. The chain combines TRBV12-3 or TRBV12-4 with TRBJ2-7, with D unresolved. This CDR3 has 12 residues. Trimming took 7 bases from V and 5 from J, leaving 12 bases between them. The CDR3 loop is CASTLGQNEQYF. CDR3 nucleotide sequence: TGTGCCAGCACCCTGGGCCAAAACGAGCAGTACTTC.

This rearrangement joins TRBV6-6 to TRBJ2-1; D ambiguous. Trimming cost V 0 bases and J 8 bases, with 8 bases left between them. This CDR3 contains 13 residues. The germline CDR1 and CDR2 sequences are MNHNY and SVGAGI (reference sequence). CDR3 region: CASSYSIGYEQFF. CDR3 sequence (DNA): TGTGCCAGCAGTTACTCGATCGGGTATGAGCAGTTCTTC.

The chain recombines TRBV6-1 with TRBJ1-1; TRBD1 might be the D (6 bases). Germline V gene data show CDR1 as MNHNS and CDR2 as SASEGT. The CDR3 runs 16 residues. The germline V and J ends were trimmed by 7 bases and 0 bases, with 18 bases remaining between them. The CDR3 is CASIRLEGVLNTEAFF. CDR3 nucleotides: TGTGCCAGCATACGTTTAGAGGGGGTTTTGAACACTGAAGCTTTCTTT.

This clonotype appeared a few times. This chain uses TRBV7-2 with TRBJ2-1; no clear D. The CDR3 spans 17 residues. Germline V gene lookup returns CDR1 SGHTA and CDR2 FQGNSA. V lost 5 bases and J lost 0, with 17 bases in between. CDR3 DNA sequence: TGTGCCAGCAGCCTATTCGGACCGCTCGGCTCCTACAATGAGCAGTTCTTC. It is translated as CASSLFGPLGSYNEQFF.

The chain couples TRBV4-1 to TRBJ2-7; 9 bases agree with TRBD1. The germline gives CDR1 MGHRA, CDR2 YSYEKL. This CDR3 has 14 amino acids. The V gene end was trimmed by 6 bases and the J gene end by 5 bases; junction bases not matched to a gene: 8. The CDR3 loop is CASRPGTGINEQYF. The DNA for the CDR3 is TGCGCCAGCAGACCAGGGACAGGGATAAACGAGCAGTACTTC.

The V call is TRBV7-9, the J call TRBJ2-1; TRBD2 matches 8 bases. Germline V gene sequence: CDR1 SEHNR, CDR2 FQNEAQ (reference sequence). V shed 4 bases, J shed 7 bases, and the junction held 9 bases outside the gene matches. The CDR3 extends over 15 amino acids. The CDR3, as DNA: TGTGCCAGCAGCTCCGGGACTAGTAAATTGAATGAGCAGTTCTTC. The encoded protein is CASSSGTSKLNEQFF.

In this sample, this clonotype turned up a few times. The chain employs TRBV7-8 and TRBJ2-2; no reliable D call. V gave up 3 bases and J gave up 6 bases, with 11 bases separating them. Germline values: CDR1 SGHVS, CDR2 FQNEAQ. The CDR3 has 14 amino acids. The CDR3 region has the DNA TGTGCCAGCAGCTTCCTCGTTGGGTCCGGGGAGCTGTTTTTT. Translating it yields CASSFLVGSGELFF.

This clonotype was detected a few times. V usage is TRBV15 and J usage is TRBJ2-5, with 12 positions matching TRBD2. This CDR3 is 16 amino acids long. The junction had 2 bases not matched to a gene; V was cut back by 1 base and J by 2 bases. The V gene's germline CDR1 is LNHNV and CDR2 YYDKDF (reference sequence). CDR3 in amino acids: CATSRGTSGTQETQYF. Here the CDR3 DNA reads TGTGCCACCAGCAGAGGGACTAGCGGGACACAAGAGACCCAGTACTTC.